The present T cell receptor (beta chain) was sequenced within a study of blood T cell repertoires in COVID-19. Study context: Sites in the United States, Italy and Spain provided acute and convalescent COVID-19 samples. PBMCs, B-cell-depleted T cells, or T cells provided the cDNA or gDNA that made up the material.

Comments on this clone: The same CDR3 also results from other DNA sequences found in this sample.

In the authors' methods: Reference gene primer amplification gave estimated nucleated cell counts. The table came from immunoSEQ multiplex PCR; TCRdb's copy has only in-frame clones and leaves some out. D and trimming come from the DNA, and the V and J calls and clone size come from that table. Here the sample spans under 350,000 clones, 85% to 90% being singletons. Germline-derived CDR1 and CDR2 are SGHRS and YFSETQ. The ends were cut back, 0 bases at V and 1 base at J, with 8 bases in the middle. This CDR3 comprises 15 residues. This chain joins TRBV5-1 and TRBJ2-1, with no clear D. The receptor was derived from a man aged 35 to 55 with acute or convalescent COVID-19. Input material: peripheral blood. The CDR3 DNA follows: TGCGCCAGCAGCTTGGGAGAGGTATCCTACAATGAGCAGTTCTTC. It codes for CASSLGEVSYNEQFF.